The 25 T cell receptor beta chains in this list originate from one sample, sequenced in a study of read filtering for tumor transcriptome and immune sequencing. Molecular barcoded adaptors covering alpha/delta and beta/gamma chains were used on approximately 400 ng RNA. TCRdb fed the reads into MiXCR, producing one record per CDR3 protein. The table lists some 43,000 distinct CDR3 sequences, around 15% of them singletons. What was sequenced was a population of CD138-negative cells sorted from bone marrow. These TCRs come from a donor aged 40 or older with multiple myeloma.

There are many counts of this clonotype. V gene TRBV10-3 combines with J gene TRBJ2-1, with 7 bases that match TRBD2. Germline V CDR1 and CDR2: ENHRY, SYGVKD. V trimming: 8 bases; J trimming: 9 bases; junction bases outside the gene matches: 10. CDR3 length: 13 residues. The CDR3 DNA sequence: TGTGCCATCTCTGTGGCGGGAGATTCTGAGCAGTTCTTC. Protein: CAISVAGDSEQFF.

This clonotype was counted at least ten times. The chain has TRBV29-1 and TRBJ2-3; D is perhaps TRBD2 (7 bases). This CDR3 spans 12 amino acids. Looked up from germline, CDR1 is SQVTM and CDR2 is ANQGSEA. Trimming took 7 bases from V and 2 from J, leaving 10 bases between them. CDR3 in amino acids: CSGEGDTDTQYF. In nucleotides, the CDR3 is TGCAGCGGGGAGGGGGACACAGATACGCAGTATTTT.

The J gene is TRBJ2-1, the V gene TRBV11-2; D is unclear. CDR1 and CDR2 from the germline V gene are SGHAT and FQNNGV. The CDR3 contains 17 residues. V was clipped by 2 bases and J by 2 bases, with 16 bases between them. The CDR3 DNA is TGTGCCAGCAGCTTACGAGGCTCGTGGGCCACCTACAATGAGCAGTTCTTC. It translates to CASSLRGSWATYNEQFF.

This clonotype was detected ten times or more. The chain has TRBV30 and TRBJ2-1, with D maybe TRBD2 (5 bases). Trimming pared 4 bases from V and 6 bases from J, leaving 13 bases between. Germline V gene sequence: CDR1 GTSNPN, CDR2 SVGIG (reference sequence). The length of the CDR3 is 13 residues. The chain's CDR3 is CAWTPDSLNEQFF. The CDR3 nucleotides read TGTGCCTGGACGCCGGACTCACTCAATGAGCAGTTCTTC. The full variable domain, completed using reference TRBV30 and TRBJ2-1, is SQTIHQWPATLVQPVGSPLSLECTVEGTSNPNLYWYRQAAGRGLQLLFYSVGIGQISSEVPQNLSASRPQDRQFILSSKKLLLSDSGFYLCAWTPDSLNEQFFGPGTRLTVL.

This clonotype was recorded at least ten times. The chain combines TRBV5-4 with TRBJ2-1; D unclear. Trimming removed 4 bases at V and 7 bases at J, with 12 bases between. Per germline, CDR1 SGHNT and CDR2 YYREEE (reference sequence). This CDR3 has 13 amino acids. In nucleotides, the CDR3 is TGTGCCAGCAGCCCGTACCACAAGAATGAGCAGTTCTTC. It codes for CASSPYHKNEQFF.

Many counts were recorded for this clonotype. The gene calls are TRBV7-2 and TRBJ2-3, with D uncertain. CDR3 length: 12 amino acids. The germline V gene encodes CDR1 SGHTA and CDR2 FQGNSA. Trimming shortened V by 4 bases and J by 6 bases, and 8 bases separated the two germline ends. The CDR3 loop is CASSSSDDTQYF. The CDR3 region has the DNA TGTGCCAGCAGCTCCTCGGATGATACGCAGTATTTT. Together with reference TRBV7-2 and TRBJ2-3, the CDR3 gives the full variable domain: GAGVSQSPSNKVTEKGKDVELRCDPISGHTALYWYRQSLGQGLEFLIYFQGNSAPDKSGLPSDRFSAERTGGSVSTLTIQRTQQEDSAVYLCASSSSDDTQYFGPGTRLTVL.

This clonotype was counted at least ten times. The chain links TRBV20-1 to TRBJ1-1, with a weak D call TRBD1 (6 bases). The germline gives CDR1 DFQATT, CDR2 SNEGSKA (reference sequence). This CDR3 is built from 15 residues. The V gene lost 0 bases and the J gene lost 4 bases, with 15 bases spanning the gap. CDR3 protein: CSARDGGGLGTEAFF. CDR3 bases: TGCAGTGCTAGAGATGGTGGGGGCTTGGGCACTGAAGCTTTCTTT.

The sample holds a few counts of this clonotype. This chain uses TRBV10-3 with TRBJ2-3, with D possibly TRBD2 on 6 matching bases. The germline CDR1 and CDR2 sequences are ENHRY and SYGVKD. The CDR3 length is 16 residues. The ends were cut back, 0 bases at V and 6 bases at J, with 16 bases in the middle. The CDR3 loop reads CAISESEGGSMDTQYF. CDR3 DNA: TGTGCCATCAGTGAGTCGGAGGGAGGATCTATGGATACGCAGTATTTT.

There are many counts of this clonotype. This chain joins TRBV20-1 and TRBJ2-7; no reliable D call. This CDR3 region has 13 residues. Looked up from germline, CDR1 is DFQATT and CDR2 is SNEGSKA (reference sequence). Trimming left V 2 bases short and J 4 bases short, with 12 bases between. The CDR3 DNA is TGCAGTGCTAGATCGGGCCAATCGTACGAGCAGTACTTC. Its translation: CSARSGQSYEQYF.

The chain combines TRBV7-9 with TRBJ1-2; D ambiguous. Germline-derived CDR1 and CDR2 are SEHNR and FQNEAQ (reference sequence). The V gene lost 4 bases and the J gene lost 5 bases, with 14 bases spanning the gap. The CDR3 consists of 14 residues. CDR3 DNA: TGTGCCAGCAGCTCCCAGACCGAGCAGTATGGCTACACCTTC. Its protein product is CASSSQTEQYGYTF.

This clonotype was picked up many times. The chain couples TRBV28 to TRBJ2-2; weak D call: TRBD2 (5 bases). Germline-derived CDR1 and CDR2 are MDHEN and SYDVKM. Trimming pared 4 bases from V and 0 bases from J, leaving 12 bases between. The CDR3 spans 16 residues. The CDR3 here is CASSSTAGANTGELFF. The CDR3 DNA reads TGTGCCAGCAGTTCCACGGCGGGTGCGAACACCGGGGAGCTGTTTTTT.

The chain joins TRBV11-1 to TRBJ2-1, with 7 positions matching TRBD2. The CDR3 has 18 amino acids. V shed 2 bases, J shed 0 bases, and the junction held 10 bases outside the gene matches. Germline V gene data show CDR1 as SGHAT and CDR2 as FQDESV (reference sequence). The CDR3 reads CASSLRRLAEISYNEQFF. For the CDR3, the DNA is TGTGCCAGCAGCTTACGCCGGCTAGCGGAAATCTCCTACAATGAGCAGTTCTTC.

This clonotype was seen repeatedly, ten times or more. The chain joins TRBV24-1 to TRBJ2-5; the D is unclear. Germline values: CDR1 KGHDR, CDR2 SFDVKD. Trimming stripped 6 bases from V and 4 bases from J, with 11 bases between. There are 13 residues in the CDR3. CDR3 DNA sequence: TGTGCCACCAGTAAGTCTGGGATAGAGACCCAGTACTTC. Translating gives CATSKSGIETQYF.

This clonotype was observed many times. The chain carries TRBV13 and TRBJ2-5; tentative D call: TRBD2 (6 bases). Trimming removed 4 bases at V and 2 bases at J, with 17 bases between. Germline V gene data show CDR1 as PRHDT and CDR2 as FYEKMQ (reference sequence). This CDR3 has 16 amino acids. The CDR3 is CASSSKRGEEQETQYF. The DNA of the CDR3 is TGTGCCAGCAGCTCAAAACGAGGGGAGGAACAAGAGACCCAGTACTTC.

The J gene is TRBJ1-3, the V gene TRBV30; tentatively, D is TRBD1 (5 bases). CDR3 size: 13 residues. V was clipped by 1 base and J by 3 bases, with 7 bases between them. Per the germline V gene, CDR1 is GTSNPN and CDR2 is SVGIG (reference sequence). The CDR3 DNA is TGTGCCTGGAGTGGGACAAATGGAAACACCATATATTTT. The encoded protein is CAWSGTNGNTIYF.

Comment on this clonotype: A much bigger clone sits one base away, suggesting this may be a read error. This likely comes from a read error, as the CDR3 has no conserved phenylalanine or tryptophan at its end. The CDR3 coding sequence is TGCAGTGCTGGGGCGGTGAATGAGCAGTTCCTC. Amino acid sequence: CSAGAVNEQFL. This sequence joins TRBV20-1 and TRBJ2-1, with D possibly being TRBD1 (5 bases). V lost 5 bases and J 7 bases, leaving 9 bases between the germline ends. CDR1 and CDR2 (germline): DFQATT, SNEGSKA (reference sequence). CDR3 length equals 11 residues.

Ten or more counts support this clonotype. V and J are TRBV5-6 and TRBJ2-1; 10 bases map to TRBD2. After removal of 1 base from V and 7 bases from J, the junction contained 5 bases not matched to a gene. This CDR3 is 15 amino acids long. The germline V gene encodes CDR1 SGHDT and CDR2 YYEEEE. The chain's CDR3 is CASSLMASGSNEQFF. CDR3 DNA sequence: TGTGCCAGCAGCTTGATGGCTAGCGGGAGTAATGAGCAGTTCTTC.

This clonotype was detected many times. The chain recombines TRBV7-8 with TRBJ2-1; 8 nucleotides agree with TRBD2. The V gene end was trimmed by 7 bases and the J gene end by 10 bases; junction bases not matched to a gene: 18. CDR1 and CDR2 (germline): SGHVS, FQNEAQ. The CDR3 runs to 16 residues. CDR3 in amino acids: CASTDPGTRSVGEQFF. DNA of the CDR3: TGTGCCAGCACCGACCCCGGGACTAGGTCGGTGGGGGAGCAGTTCTTC.

This clonotype showed up just a few times. V is TRBV5-1 and J is TRBJ2-1; 8 nucleotides align to TRBD2. V was pared by 3 bases and J by 1 base, with 6 bases of the junction left unmatched. There are 16 residues in the CDR3. Germline lookup yields CDR1 SGHRS and CDR2 YFSETQ. The chain's CDR3 is CASSYLSGSSYNEQFF. CDR3 sequence (DNA): TGCGCCAGCAGCTACCTAAGCGGGAGTTCCTACAATGAGCAGTTCTTC. Filled out from reference TRBV5-1 and TRBJ2-1, the complete variable domain reads KAGVTQTPRYLIKTRGQQVTLSCSPISGHRSVSWYQQTPGQGLQFLFEYFSETQRNKGNFPGRFSGRQFSNSRSEMNVSTLELGDSALYLCASSYLSGSSYNEQFFGPGTRLTVL.

This clonotype appeared a few times. The rearrangement joins TRBV6-5 to TRBJ2-7, with a tentative D call TRBD1 (5 bases). V gave up 0 bases and J gave up 6 bases, with 15 bases separating them. Germline values: CDR1 MNHEY, CDR2 SVGAGI. The length of the CDR3 is 15 residues. The CDR3 DNA reads as TGTGCCAGCAGTTACTCGTGGCCTAGTAGGGGCGAGCAGTACTTC. Protein: CASSYSWPSRGEQYF.

Comments on this clonotype: This could be a read error, since a much larger clone is one nucleotide away. The chain joins TRBV24-1 to TRBJ2-3; D unresolved. Germline-derived CDR1 and CDR2 are KGHDR and SFDVKD. This CDR3 comprises 13 residues. DNA for the CDR3: TGTGCCACCAGCGTCCCAGGCGAAGGTACGCGGTATTTT. It is translated as CATSVPGEGTRYF.

This clonotype was observed at least ten times. The chain links TRBV5-1 to TRBJ2-1, with D possibly being TRBD1 (6 bases). CDR1 and CDR2 from the germline V gene are SGHRS and YFSETQ. V lost 0 bases and J 2 bases, leaving 9 bases between the germline ends. This CDR3 is 15 amino acids long. This CDR3 is CASSLVQGTYNEQFF. The CDR3 DNA reads as TGCGCCAGCAGCTTGGTACAGGGTACCTACAATGAGCAGTTCTTC. Variable domain in full (rest from reference TRBV5-1 and TRBJ2-1): KAGVTQTPRYLIKTRGQQVTLSCSPISGHRSVSWYQQTPGQGLQFLFEYFSETQRNKGNFPGRFSGRQFSNSRSEMNVSTLELGDSALYLCASSLVQGTYNEQFFGPGTRLTVL.

This clonotype was detected only a few times. A clone one base away is much larger, so this may be a read error. This chain links TRBV3-1 with TRBJ1-1; 9 positions match TRBD1. CDR1 LGHDT and CDR2 YNNKEL come from the germline V gene (reference sequence). The CDR3 runs to 13 residues. CDR3 in amino acids: CASRQGTGIEAFF. CDR3 in DNA: TGTGCCAGCAGGCAAGGGACAGGGATTGAAGCTTTCTTT.

This clonotype was detected many times. The chain links TRBV7-3 to TRBJ2-3; D not certain. The germline V gene encodes CDR1 SGHTA and CDR2 FQGTGA. The V and J ends lost 2 bases and 7 bases respectively, with 16 bases between them. There are 15 residues in the CDR3. This chain's CDR3 is CASSLEGRVSNTQYF. CDR3 nucleotides: TGTGCCAGCAGCTTAGAAGGAAGGGTGTCAAATACGCAGTATTTT.

At least ten counts were recorded for this clonotype. This sequence joins TRBV29-1 and TRBJ1-1; possibly TRBD1 for D (5 bases). Deletions cut 2 bases from V and 1 base from J, with 5 bases between. The germline V gene has CDR1 SQVTM and CDR2 ANQGSEA. There are 12 residues in the CDR3. CDR3 nucleotide sequence: TGCAGCGTTGAACAGGGGAACACTGAAGCTTTCTTT. It translates to CSVEQGNTEAFF.